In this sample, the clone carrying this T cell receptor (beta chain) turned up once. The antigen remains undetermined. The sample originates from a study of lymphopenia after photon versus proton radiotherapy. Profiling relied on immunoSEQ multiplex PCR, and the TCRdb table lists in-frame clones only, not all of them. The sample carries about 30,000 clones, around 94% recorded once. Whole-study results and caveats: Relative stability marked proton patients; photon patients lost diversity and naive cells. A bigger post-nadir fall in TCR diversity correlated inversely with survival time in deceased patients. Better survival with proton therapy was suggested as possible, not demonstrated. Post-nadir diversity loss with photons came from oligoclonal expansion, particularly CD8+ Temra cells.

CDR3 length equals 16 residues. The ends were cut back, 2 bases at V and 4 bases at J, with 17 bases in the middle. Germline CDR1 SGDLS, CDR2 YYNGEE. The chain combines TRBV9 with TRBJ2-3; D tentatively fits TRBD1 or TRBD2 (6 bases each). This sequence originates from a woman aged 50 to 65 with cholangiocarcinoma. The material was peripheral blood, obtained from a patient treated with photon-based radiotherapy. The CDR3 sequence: CASSVPSVGGADTQYF. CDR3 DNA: TGTGCCAGCAGCGTCCCTAGTGTGGGGGGCGCAGATACGCAGTATTTT. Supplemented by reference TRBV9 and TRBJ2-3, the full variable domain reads DSGVTQTPKHLITATGQRVTLRCSPRSGDLSVYWYQQSLDQGLQFLIQYYNGEERAKGNILERFSAQQFPDLHSELNLSSLELGDSALYFCASSVPSVGGADTQYFGPGTRLTVL.